Detailed here is one T cell receptor (beta chain). The data stem from a study of control samples from healthy donors and cancer patients. V dropped 2 bases and J dropped 4; count of bases not matched to a gene: 5. Per germline, CDR1 LNHNV and CDR2 YYDKDF (reference sequence). This CDR3 spans 15 amino acids. Sequencing used immunoSEQ multiplex PCR; TCRdb keeps in-frame clones, though not all of them. The data contain tens of thousands of clones, about 90% of them singletons. The material sequenced was blood. This sequence originates from a man aged 50 or older in good health. The rearrangement links TRBV15 to TRBJ1-1; 9 nucleotides agree with TRBD1. The CDR3 nucleotides read TGTGCCACCAGCAGAAAGGGGACAGGGAGCACTGAAGCTTTCTTT. Translating it yields CATSRKGTGSTEAFF.